The source of this T cell receptor (beta chain) is a study of T cells in Graves' hyperthyroidism and ophthalmopathy. The study's findings and limits: The authors' 13 V-J model separated ophthalmopathy from stable hyperthyroidism.

This CDR3 is 15 amino acids long. Trimming took 0 bases from V and 0 from J, leaving 8 bases between them. Germline-derived CDR1 and CDR2 are LGHNT and FRNRAP. RNA transcripts served as the template for amplifying TCR beta CDR3 regions. The TCR CDR3 first-round RT-PCR relied on the HTBI primer set. Each CDR3 protein gets one entry after TCRdb re-called the multiplex PCR reads with MiXCR. The sample includes about 98,000 distinct CDR3 sequences, around 42% of them seen just once. Those patients with uncontrolled infection, other autoimmune disease, pregnancy or lactation were excluded. This clonotype was detected many times. Its target is unknown.

The TCR sequence derives from a woman in her 30s with Graves' hyperthyroidism. The gene calls are TRBV12-5 and TRBJ2-5; D remains ambiguous. Sequenced input: peripheral blood or thyroid tissue (not recorded which). In nucleotides, the CDR3 is TGTGCTAGTGGTTTGGTACGACTGTACCAAGAGACCCAGTACTTC. It is translated as CASGLVRLYQETQYF. The full variable domain, with the rest looked up from reference TRBV12-5 and TRBJ2-5, is DARVTQTPRHKVTEMGQEVTMRCQPILGHNTVFWYRQTMMQGLELLAYFRNRAPLDDSGMPKDRFSAEMPDATLATLKIQPSEPRDSAVYFCASGLVRLYQETQYFGPGTRLLVL.